This TCR beta chain derives from a study of T cell responses to AZD1222 COVID-19 vaccine. About the research overall: Second doses were pooled across both intervals (about 4 or about 12 weeks).

Assay: immunoSEQ multiplex PCR; the TCRdb copy retains only in-frame clones and omits some. The sample holds 140,000 or so clones, 80% to 90% seen once. V gave up 2 bases and J gave up 13 bases, with 12 bases separating them. The V gene's germline CDR1 is SGHRS and CDR2 YFSETQ. The CDR3 has 12 residues. The specimen was peripheral blood, collected on day 0 of AZD1222 vaccination. The clonotype was recovered from an adult in good health. This chain uses TRBV5-1 with TRBJ1-4, with D hard to call. The CDR3 bases are TGCGCCAGCAGCTTTGACCAAGGGTCACTGTTTTTT. Its translation is CASSFDQGSLFF.